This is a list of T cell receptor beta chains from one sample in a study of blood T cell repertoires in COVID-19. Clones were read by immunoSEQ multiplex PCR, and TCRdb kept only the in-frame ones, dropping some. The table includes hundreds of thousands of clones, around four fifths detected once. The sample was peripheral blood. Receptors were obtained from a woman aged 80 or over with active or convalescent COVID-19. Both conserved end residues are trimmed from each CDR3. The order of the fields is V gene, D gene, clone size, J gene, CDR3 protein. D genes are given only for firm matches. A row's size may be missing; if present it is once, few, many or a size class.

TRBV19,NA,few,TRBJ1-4,ASSIAARGEKLF
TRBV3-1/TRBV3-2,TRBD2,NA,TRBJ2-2,ASSQVGTSGARELF
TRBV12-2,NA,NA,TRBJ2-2,ASRLGVRCEDRDTGELF
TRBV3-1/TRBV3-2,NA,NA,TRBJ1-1,ASSPMRATEAF
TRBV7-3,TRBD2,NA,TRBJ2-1,ASSSLAGDLAEQF
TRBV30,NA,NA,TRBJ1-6,AWTLYGYSPLH
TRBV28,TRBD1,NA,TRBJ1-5,ASSLGARGYEPQH
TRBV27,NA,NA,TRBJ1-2,ASSLTGDYGYT
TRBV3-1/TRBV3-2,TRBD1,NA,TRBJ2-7,ASSQVNRGREEQY
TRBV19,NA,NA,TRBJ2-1,ASSMDSTRYYNEQF
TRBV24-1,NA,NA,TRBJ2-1,ATSEGGQYNEQF
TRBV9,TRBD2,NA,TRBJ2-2,ASSTRLAVNTGELF
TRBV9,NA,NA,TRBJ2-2,ASSVVRDTGELF
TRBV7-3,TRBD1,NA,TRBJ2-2,ASSLRDRGTGELF
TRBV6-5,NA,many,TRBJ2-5,ASSLGQGPETQY
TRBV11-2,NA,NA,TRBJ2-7,ASSEGVEQY
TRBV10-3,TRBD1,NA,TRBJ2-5,AISVGTGARETQY
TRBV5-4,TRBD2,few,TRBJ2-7,ASSLAGTSSYEQY
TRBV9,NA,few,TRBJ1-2,ASSPYTGYYGYT
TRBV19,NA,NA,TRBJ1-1,ASSMRGQNTEAF
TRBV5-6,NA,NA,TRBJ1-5,ASSPPGGNQPQH
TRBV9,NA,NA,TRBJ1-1,ASSVAGISTEAF
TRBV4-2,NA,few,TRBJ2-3,ASSQDLTATSTDTQY
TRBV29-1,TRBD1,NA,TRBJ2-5,SVGEGTGQETQY
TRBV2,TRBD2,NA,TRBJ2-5,ASRDGRAPETQY